The next 17 T cell receptor beta chains were all read from a single sample in a study of T cell clones after liver transplantation. Some clones are missing from TCRdb's copy, which holds only in-frame ones; the method was immunoSEQ multiplex PCR. The sample shows 25,000 to 35,000 clones, about 93% of them seen only once. This specimen was CD8+ T cells from blood, taken 12 months after liver transplant. The source is a human patient who received a liver transplant. Some T cells could come from the graft donor.

V usage is TRBV28 and J usage is TRBJ2-7; D is ambiguous. The CDR3 totals 16 residues. Looked up from germline, CDR1 is MDHEN and CDR2 is SYDVKM. Trimming took 5 bases from V and 0 from J, leaving 17 bases between them. The CDR3: CASSAQLGLRSYEQYF. The CDR3 DNA follows: TGTGCCAGCAGTGCCCAGTTGGGTCTCCGCTCCTACGAGCAGTACTTC.

The chain is built from TRBV9 and TRBJ2-7, with D perhaps TRBD2 (6 bases). The CDR3 is made up of 14 amino acids. V was clipped by 3 bases and J by 8 bases, with 18 bases between them. Germline CDR1 reads SGDLS; CDR2 reads YYNGEE. The CDR3: CASSDGGEIGKQYF. The CDR3 DNA reads as TGTGCCAGCAGCGACGGAGGGGAAATCGGGAAGCAGTACTTC.

The V call is TRBV7-9, the J call TRBJ2-1, with D uncertain. The CDR3 sequence is 12 residues long. The V gene's germline CDR1 is SEHNR and CDR2 FQNEAQ (reference sequence). Between the trimmed V and J ends, which lost 0 bases and 6 bases, there was a span of 3 bases. The CDR3: CASSLASNEQFF. CDR3 nucleotide sequence: TGTGCCAGCAGCTTAGCGAGCAATGAGCAGTTCTTC.

This chain connects TRBV29-1 to TRBJ2-1, with TRBD2 matching 7 bases. The CDR3 has 14 residues. Trimming cost V 6 bases and J 0 bases; bases outside gene matches: 5. Germline V gene lookup returns CDR1 SQVTM and CDR2 ANQGSEA. The CDR3 sequence: CSVTGGSSYNEQFF. The CDR3 nucleotides are TGCAGCGTGACGGGCGGGAGCTCCTACAATGAGCAGTTCTTC.

This sequence joins TRBV6-5 and TRBJ2-7; the D gene is possibly TRBD2 (5 bases). Germline V gene data show CDR1 as MNHEY and CDR2 as SVGAGI. V was trimmed by 6 bases and J by 3 bases, leaving 6 bases between them. This CDR3 region has 11 residues. The CDR3 coding sequence is TGTGCCAGCAGAAGCGGCTACGAGCAGTACTTC. This translates into CASRSGYEQYF.

V gene TRBV12-5 combines with J gene TRBJ2-7, with D perhaps matching TRBD1 or TRBD2 (5 bases each). Per the germline V gene, CDR1 is LGHNT and CDR2 is FRNRAP. Trimming left V 5 bases short and J 7 bases short, with 15 bases between. There are 13 residues in the CDR3. As DNA, the CDR3 is TGTGCTAGTGGTCCGGGGCTCAAGGGGGAGCAGTACTTC. Protein: CASGPGLKGEQYF.

The J gene is TRBJ2-3, the V gene TRBV27; 7 bases are shared with TRBD2. The length of the CDR3 is 15 residues. Germline V lookup: CDR1 MNHEY, CDR2 SMNVEV (reference sequence). V shed 6 bases, J shed 4 bases, and the junction held 10 bases outside the gene matches. In DNA, the CDR3 is TGTGCCAGCAGAGGTCCGGGACTACGCTCAGATACGCAGTATTTT. Protein product: CASRGPGLRSDTQYF.

The chain employs TRBV9 and TRBJ1-2; D ambiguous. The CDR3 spans 16 residues. V dropped 7 bases and J dropped 0 bases, with 19 bases sitting between them. CDR1 is SGDLS, CDR2 YYNGEE, per germline. The CDR3 DNA follows: TGTGCCAGCGGCGAGCGGATAAGAGGAGCTAACTATGGCTACACCTTC. As protein: CASGERIRGANYGYTF.

The V gene is TRBV11-2, the J gene TRBJ2-7; D might be TRBD2 (6 bases). The germline V gene encodes CDR1 SGHAT and CDR2 FQNNGV. Trimming removed 5 bases at V and 5 bases at J, with 19 bases between. The CDR3 extends over 15 amino acids. The CDR3 is CASSLVDGSIDEQYF. The CDR3 DNA reads TGTGCCAGCAGCCTGGTTGACGGGAGCATCGACGAGCAGTACTTC.

The chain links TRBV30 to TRBJ2-2, with D hard to call. The CDR3 sequence is 12 residues long. Per germline, CDR1 GTSNPN and CDR2 SVGIG (reference sequence). Trimming removed 2 bases from V and 5 bases from J, with 6 bases in between. The CDR3 sequence: CAWSPGTGELFF. CDR3 in DNA: TGTGCCTGGAGTCCCGGGACCGGGGAGCTGTTTTTT.

This clone was recorded a few times. V usage is TRBV6-5 and J usage is TRBJ2-2; 7 nucleotides agree with TRBD1. CDR1 and CDR2 (germline): MNHEY, SVGAGI. The CDR3 has 14 residues. J gave up 1 base and V 6 bases, and 2 bases lay outside the gene matches. DNA of the CDR3: TGTGCCAGCAGCTGGACAGGGAACACCGGGGAGCTGTTTTTT. Residues: CASSWTGNTGELFF.

The chain has TRBV5-4 and TRBJ2-7; 9 bases are a match to TRBD2. CDR1 and CDR2 (germline): SGHNT, YYREEE (reference sequence). V lost 2 bases to trimming and J lost 5 bases; unmatched junction nucleotides: 5. The CDR3 spans 14 residues. The CDR3 protein is CASSFSGSRNEQYF. DNA for the CDR3: TGTGCCAGCAGCTTTAGCGGGAGTCGTAACGAGCAGTACTTC. The complete variable domain, with remaining parts taken from reference TRBV5-4 and TRBJ2-7, reads ETGVTQSPTHLIKTRGQQVTLRCSSQSGHNTVSWYQQALGQGPQFIFQYYREEENGRGNFPPRFSGLQFPNYSSELNVNALELDDSALYLCASSFSGSRNEQYFGPGTRLTVT.

The chain uses TRBV29-1 and TRBJ2-7; D gene ambiguous. The CDR3 has 11 amino acids. CDR1 SQVTM and CDR2 ANQGSEA come from the germline V gene. The V gene lost 4 bases and the J gene lost 3 bases, with 7 bases spanning the gap. Here the CDR3 DNA reads TGCAGCGTTGGTGGCTACTACGAGCAGTACTTC. It yields the protein CSVGGYYEQYF.

The V call is TRBV7-2, the J call TRBJ1-4; 9 positions agree with TRBD1. The J segment lost 7 bases and the V segment lost 4 bases, leaving 4 bases of the junction unmatched. Per germline, CDR1 SGHTA and CDR2 FQGNSA. The CDR3 runs 14 residues. The CDR3 bases are TGTGCCAGCAGCTATACAGGGGGCGGTGAAAAACTGTTTTTT. It encodes CASSYTGGGEKLFF.

V is TRBV7-3 and J is TRBJ2-5, with D possibly being TRBD1 (6 bases). The CDR3 has 14 residues. Germline V gene lookup returns CDR1 SGHTA and CDR2 FQGTGA. V gave up 2 bases and J gave up 4 bases, with 11 bases separating them. The CDR3 nucleotides are TGTGCCAGCAGCTTAGCAGGGGCGGGAGAGACCCAGTACTTC. Translation gives CASSLAGAGETQYF.

The chain is built from TRBV29-1 and TRBJ2-1, with D possibly matching TRBD1 (6 bases). The CDR3 has 16 amino acids. Trimming took 1 base from V and 4 from J, leaving 17 bases between them. Looked up from germline, CDR1 is SQVTM and CDR2 is ANQGSEA. This chain's CDR3 is CSVEVSWDNVYNEQFF. For the CDR3, the DNA is TGCAGCGTTGAAGTTTCTTGGGACAACGTATACAATGAGCAGTTCTTC.

The chain combines TRBV9 with TRBJ2-5; a possible D gene is TRBD1 (6 bases). Germline values: CDR1 SGDLS, CDR2 YYNGEE. The ends were cut back, 3 bases at V and 0 bases at J, with 12 bases in the middle. This CDR3 region has 15 residues. The CDR3 protein is CASSAGQSYQETQYF. DNA for the CDR3: TGTGCCAGCAGCGCTGGACAGTCGTACCAAGAGACCCAGTACTTC.